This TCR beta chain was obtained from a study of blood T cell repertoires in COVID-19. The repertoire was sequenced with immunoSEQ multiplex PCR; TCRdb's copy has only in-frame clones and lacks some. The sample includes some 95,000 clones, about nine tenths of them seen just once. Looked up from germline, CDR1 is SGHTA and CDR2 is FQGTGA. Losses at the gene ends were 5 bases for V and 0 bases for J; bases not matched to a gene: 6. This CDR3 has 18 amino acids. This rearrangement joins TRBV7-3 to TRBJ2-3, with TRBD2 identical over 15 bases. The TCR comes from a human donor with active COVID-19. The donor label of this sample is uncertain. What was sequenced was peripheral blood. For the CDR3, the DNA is TGTGCCAGCAGCCCCGGGACTAGCGGGGGGATTAGCACAGATACGCAGTATTTT. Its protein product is CASSPGTSGGISTDTQYF. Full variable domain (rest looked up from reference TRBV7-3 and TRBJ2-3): GAGVSQTPSNKVTEKGKYVELRCDPISGHTALYWYRQSLGQGPEFLIYFQGTGAADDSGLPNDRFFAVRPEGSVSTLKIQRTERGDSAVYLCASSPGTSGGISTDTQYFGPGTRLTVL.